This entry features one T cell receptor beta chain sequence. The antigen it binds to is not known. Nothing much larger sits one base from this clone, and base qualities are not available. Enrolling through a virtual design, the prospective study's participants ranged in age from roughly 18 to 95 years and lived across 24 United States geographic areas. Cohort assignment in the prospective study relied on participant-reported clinical history from a screening survey and a study questionnaire. Recovered participants in ImmuneRACE Cohort 3 were defined as having two consecutive negative NP/OP PCR tests, clearance from a healthcare professional, or resolution of symptoms. Each participant in the prospective study had whole blood, serum and a nasopharyngeal or oropharyngeal swab collected by mobile phlebotomists. Prospective study participants could optionally give additional blood draws and questionnaires over an approximately two-month period. Before DNA extraction, blood samples from the prospective study were shipped at room temperature or frozen.

Spanning cysteine to phenylalanine, the CDR3 consists of 15 amino acids. The only DNA kept is the CDR3, 45 bases in frame from the first base. CDR1 and CDR2 are read off the germline V gene (reference sequence) as LGHDT and YNNKEL. V is clipped by 0 bases and J by 0 bases, and the sequence between their germline boundaries is 3 bases long. This entry belongs to a study of blood T cell repertoires in COVID-19 (dated by TCRdb to the early 2020s). For the wider study: The collaborator samples originated in the United States, Italy and Spain and spanned the acute and convalescent phases of COVID-19. The material from the prospective study consisted of cDNA or gDNA derived from T cells, B-cell-depleted T cells, or PBMCs. Deeply sampled blood TCRbeta repertoires from subjects exposed to, actively infected with, or recovered from COVID-19 were included in the dataset. The repertoires were released in a freely available public database meant as a resource for research on the immune response to SARS-CoV-2. The samples were drawn from two sources: the first 160 participants of the ongoing ImmuneRACE study, and approximately 1,300 subjects contributed by 6 global collaborators. The sample metadata nearly always contained a de-identified subject ID, COVID-19 status, age in years and sex. HLA class I and class II types, where available, came from metadata supplied by the sample provider rather than from assay-based typing. Overall study results and their limits: The quantity of clinical and demographic metadata differed by source and by participant and was supplied without curation.

TCRbeta CDR3 regions were amplified from genomic DNA using the immunoSEQ Assay, a bias-controlled multiplex PCR. For the original study's pipeline: Within the assay, amplification of reference gene primers was used to estimate how many nucleated cells each sample contained. To quantify the absolute abundance of each unique TCRbeta CDR3 rearrangement, sequence reads were collapsed and filtered. For each sample, productive Simpson clonality was calculated as the square root of Simpson's diversity index over productive rearrangements. The immuneACCESS repertoire file appears here via TCRdb, limited to in-frame rearrangements. These files lack a portion of the clones; in checked studies, under half of the deficit traces to unresolved V genes, and the cause of the others is not known. That table gives V, J and clone size, and the DNA gave D and trimming. The sample includes about 270,000 clones, with about nine tenths observed a single time. The ten largest account for roughly 2.6% of the sample.

The origin of this receptor is a woman aged 18-35 years who had recovered from COVID-19. Specimen: PBMCs or T cells enriched from blood (not recorded which). Recombination connected TRBV3-1 (or the pseudogene TRBV3-2) to TRBJ2-6; no D segment can be confidently identified. The CDR3 in this case is CASSQDYSGANVLTF. At the DNA level, the sequence is TGTGCCAGCAGCCAAGATTACTCTGGGGCCAACGTCCTGACTTTC.